This TCR beta chain was sequenced for a study of blood T cell repertoires in COVID-19. Study-level information: Both acute and convalescent COVID-19 samples were obtained from the United States, Italy and Spain. In each case, the material was cDNA or gDNA derived from T cells, B-cell-depleted T cells, or PBMCs.

Under the authors' procedure: Nucleated cell number was recorded as an estimate derived from reference gene primer amplification. Here immunoSEQ multiplex PCR was the method, and the copy in TCRdb shows in-frame clones only, minus some. The DNA gave D and trimming, while V, J and clone size come from that table. The data hold under 200,000 clones, with 70% to 90% observed a single time. V was clipped by 8 bases and J by 0 bases; unmatched bases: 10. The CDR3 is made up of 17 amino acids. Germline V gene sequence: CDR1 SGHRS, CDR2 YFSETQ. This receptor was taken from a woman aged 80 or older with acute or convalescent COVID-19. The V and J genes are TRBV5-1 and TRBJ2-6, with 8 nucleotides matching TRBD1. The sequencing input was peripheral blood. CDR3 sequence: CASLQGARPSGANVLTF. DNA for the CDR3: TGCGCCAGTCTCCAGGGGGCGAGGCCCTCTGGGGCCAACGTCCTGACTTTC.